The 10 T cell receptor beta chains given below trace back to one sample, sequenced in a study of a mutant IDH1 vaccine in newly diagnosed glioma. Data came from immunoSEQ multiplex PCR; TCRdb stores just in-frame clones and leaves some out. The sample lists around 30,000 clones; around 87% were seen once. Time point indicated: week 11, during vaccination. All doses held 300 ug of mutant IDH1 20-mer peptide, with topical imiquimod. The antigens these receptors bind are not known. This specimen consisted of PBMCs, obtained from a glioma patient whose treatment included an IDH1 peptide vaccine. All receptors come from a man between 18 and 35 years old with glioma.

This rearrangement joins TRBV5-4 to TRBJ2-1; 16 nucleotides line up with TRBD2. Germline V gene data show CDR1 as SGHNT and CDR2 as YYREEE (reference sequence). CDR3 size: 16 residues. J gave up 5 bases and V 7 bases, and 6 bases lay outside the gene matches. The CDR3 loop reads CASGTSGRALHNEQFF. The CDR3 nucleotides read TGTGCCAGCGGGACTAGCGGGAGGGCCCTCCACAATGAGCAGTTCTTC. Full variable domain (rest looked up from reference TRBV5-4 and TRBJ2-1): ETGVTQSPTHLIKTRGQQVTLRCSSQSGHNTVSWYQQALGQGPQFIFQYYREEENGRGNFPPRFSGLQFPNYSSELNVNALELDDSALYLCASGTSGRALHNEQFFGPGTRLTVL.

The chain links TRBV5-6 to TRBJ2-7; D tentatively fits TRBD1 or TRBD2 (5 bases each). V lost 4 bases and J lost 5, with 13 bases in between. The CDR3 spans 13 residues. Germline V CDR1 and CDR2: SGHDT, YYEEEE. CDR3 coding DNA: TGTGCCAGCAGCGGCTGGGGGTGGGACGAGCAGTACTTC. Protein sequence: CASSGWGWDEQYF.

This clone appeared a single time. The rearrangement links TRBV2 to TRBJ1-5, with D unclear. Trimming removed 4 bases from V and 0 bases from J, with 10 bases in between. From germline, CDR1 is SNHLY and CDR2 FYNNEI. The CDR3 contains 15 residues. The CDR3 DNA reads as TGTGCCAGCAGTGGGCAGACGATTAGCAATCAGCCCCAGCATTTT. It translates to CASSGQTISNQPQHF.

V gene TRBV5-1 combines with J gene TRBJ2-1; 11 nucleotides match TRBD2. Per the germline V gene, CDR1 is SGHRS and CDR2 is YFSETQ. The CDR3 is 15 amino acids. Losses at the gene ends were 5 bases for V and 11 bases for J; bases not matched to a gene: 12. DNA for the CDR3: TGCGCCAGCAGGCCGCCGGGACTAGCGGCAAGCCAGCAGTTCTTC. Translated, it gives CASRPPGLAASQQFF.

The chain recombines TRBV10-3 with TRBJ2-2, with 7 bases that match TRBD1. CDR3 size: 16 residues. Germline V gene sequence: CDR1 ENHRY, CDR2 SYGVKD. Trimming removed 3 bases from V and 7 bases from J; junction bases left unmatched: 11. The CDR3 sequence: CAISENRQGRDGELFF. CDR3 sequence (DNA): TGTGCCATCAGTGAAAATCGACAGGGTCGGGACGGGGAGCTGTTTTTT.

V is TRBV5-4 and J is TRBJ1-1; D perhaps matches TRBD1 (5 bases). V lost 1 base and J lost 0, with 13 bases in between. CDR3 size: 16 residues. Germline CDR1 is SGHNT and CDR2 is YYREEE (reference sequence). In DNA, the CDR3 is TGTGCCAGCAGCTTGAAAGGGAACAGGATGAACACTGAAGCTTTCTTT. Protein sequence: CASSLKGNRMNTEAFF.

This chain joins TRBV5-6 and TRBJ1-2; unclear D gene. The CDR3 length is 14 residues. V lost 1 base and J lost 1, with 8 bases in between. Germline CDR1 and CDR2: SGHDT and YYEEEE. The CDR3 loop is CASSLNSFNYGYTF. The CDR3 nucleotides are TGTGCCAGCAGCTTGAACTCCTTTAACTATGGCTACACCTTC. The full variable domain, with the rest looked up from reference TRBV5-6 and TRBJ1-2, is DAGVTQSPTHLIKTRGQQVTLRCSPKSGHDTVSWYQQALGQGPQFIFQYYEEEERQRGNFPDRFSGHQFPNYSSELNVNALLLGDSALYLCASSLNSFNYGYTFGSGTRLTVV.

CDR3 sequence reads: CASSLSGRAEAFF. In DNA form, the CDR3 reads TGTGCCAGCAGTTTATCGGGGAGGGCTGAAGCTTTCTTT. The chain links TRBV27 to TRBJ1-1; no firm D call. This CDR3 region has 13 residues. V was pared by 0 bases and J by 6 bases, with 8 bases between. Germline CDR1 is MNHEY and CDR2 is SMNVEV (reference sequence).

This rearrangement joins TRBV9 to TRBJ2-7; TRBD1 aligns across 7 bases. The CDR3 contains 15 residues. The germline CDR1 and CDR2 sequences are SGDLS and YYNGEE. With 4 bases clipped from V and 2 bases from J, the junction kept 9 bases outside the gene matches. Written as DNA, the CDR3 is TGTGCCAGCAGCTTGCGGACAGGCGCTACCTACGAGCAGTACTTC. This codes for CASSLRTGATYEQYF. Combining the CDR3 with reference TRBV9 and TRBJ2-7 gives the whole variable domain DSGVTQTPKHLITATGQRVTLRCSPRSGDLSVYWYQQSLDQGLQFLIQYYNGEERAKGNILERFSAQQFPDLHSELNLSSLELGDSALYFCASSLRTGATYEQYFGPGTRLTVT.

This chain links TRBV4-3 with TRBJ1-6; D gene unclear. CDR1 is LGHNA, CDR2 YSLEER, per germline. The CDR3 totals 16 residues. Trimming pared 0 bases from V and 6 bases from J, leaving 12 bases between. In DNA form, the CDR3 reads TGCGCCAGCAGCCAAGATGGGTATCCCCCTAATTCACCCCTCCACTTT. Protein product: CASSQDGYPPNSPLHF.